This entry lists 5 T cell receptor beta chains sequenced from one sample in a study of T cells in localized non-small cell lung cancer. This table comes from immunoSEQ multiplex PCR, and its TCRdb copy is limited to in-frame clones, with some not included. The table has over 70,000 clones, roughly 91% seen once. The sample was PBMCs, taken before any cancer treatment. The receptor set was obtained from a woman aged 35-75 years with stage II squamous cell lung carcinoma.

The chain has TRBV5-5 and TRBJ2-3; no clear D. CDR3 length equals 14 residues. Germline assignment: CDR1 SGHKS and CDR2 YYEKEE (reference sequence). Trimming stripped 3 bases from V and 2 bases from J, with 10 bases between. The CDR3 DNA reads as TGTGCCAGCAGCTGGGAAGAGGTCACAGATACGCAGTATTTT. Its translation: CASSWEEVTDTQYF.

The chain couples TRBV5-4 to TRBJ2-6; 10 bases fit TRBD1. CDR3 length: 17 residues. V dropped 0 bases and J dropped 1; count of bases not matched to a gene: 1. The germline V gene encodes CDR1 SGHNT and CDR2 YYREEE (reference sequence). The chain's CDR3 is CASSLGDRGSGANVLTF. DNA for the CDR3: TGTGCCAGCAGCTTGGGGGACAGGGGTTCTGGGGCCAACGTCCTGACTTTC.

This chain connects TRBV27 to TRBJ2-1; D is unclear. V lost 6 bases and J 10 bases, leaving 10 bases between the germline ends. Germline CDR1 is MNHEY and CDR2 is SMNVEV (reference sequence). CDR3 length: 11 residues. The CDR3 sequence is CASSRLKEQFF. The CDR3 nucleotides read TGTGCCAGCAGCCGCTTAAAGGAGCAGTTCTTC.

The chain has TRBV7-6 and TRBJ1-5; D is unclear. CDR1 and CDR2 from the germline V gene are SGHVS and FNYEAQ. There are 15 residues in the CDR3. V shed 5 bases and J shed 0 bases, with 11 bases lying between them. The CDR3 is CASSPAADSNQPQHF. The CDR3 DNA is TGTGCCAGCAGCCCCGCGGCGGATAGCAATCAGCCCCAGCATTTT.

The V and J genes are TRBV11-2 and TRBJ1-3; D remains ambiguous. Germline CDR1 SGHAT, CDR2 FQNNGV. V dropped 0 bases and J dropped 3 bases, with 6 bases sitting between them. This CDR3 is built from 14 residues. The CDR3 nucleotides read TGTGCCAGCAGCTTAGATAGCCTTGGAAACACCATATATTTT. It codes for CASSLDSLGNTIYF.